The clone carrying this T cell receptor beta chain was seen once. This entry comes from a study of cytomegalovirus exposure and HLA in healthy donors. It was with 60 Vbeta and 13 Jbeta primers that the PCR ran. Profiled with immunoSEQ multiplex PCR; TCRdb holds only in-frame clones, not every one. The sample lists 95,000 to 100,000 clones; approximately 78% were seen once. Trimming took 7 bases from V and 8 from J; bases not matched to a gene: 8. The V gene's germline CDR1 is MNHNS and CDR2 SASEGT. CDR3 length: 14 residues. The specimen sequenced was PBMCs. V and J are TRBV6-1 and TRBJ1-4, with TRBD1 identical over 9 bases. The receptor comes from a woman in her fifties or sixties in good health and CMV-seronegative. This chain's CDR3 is CASTPGQGREKLFF. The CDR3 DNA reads TGTGCCAGCACTCCGGGACAGGGAAGAGAAAAACTGTTTTTT.